This T cell receptor beta chain was observed in a study of blood T cells in healthy people across ages. About 10 milliliters of peripheral blood were drawn from each donor into EDTA-treated tubes. From germline, CDR1 is SGHAT and CDR2 FQNNGV. This CDR3 has 14 residues. The germline V and J ends were trimmed by 1 base and 5 bases, with 11 bases remaining between them. Primers used in a second PCR of about 7 to 11 cycles were a sample-barcoded 5' primer and a J-beta primer mix. Each CDR3 protein is one row after TCRdb ran MiXCR on the 5' RACE reads. Of 1.4 million to 1.5 million distinct CDR3 sequences in the sample, 42% were seen once.

This clonotype was obtained from a woman under 30 in good health. Sequenced material: blood. V and J are TRBV11-2 and TRBJ2-5; D ambiguous. CDR3 amino acids: CASSLGVLRETQYF. CDR3 in DNA: TGTGCCAGCAGCTTAGGGGTTCTGCGTGAGACCCAGTACTTC.